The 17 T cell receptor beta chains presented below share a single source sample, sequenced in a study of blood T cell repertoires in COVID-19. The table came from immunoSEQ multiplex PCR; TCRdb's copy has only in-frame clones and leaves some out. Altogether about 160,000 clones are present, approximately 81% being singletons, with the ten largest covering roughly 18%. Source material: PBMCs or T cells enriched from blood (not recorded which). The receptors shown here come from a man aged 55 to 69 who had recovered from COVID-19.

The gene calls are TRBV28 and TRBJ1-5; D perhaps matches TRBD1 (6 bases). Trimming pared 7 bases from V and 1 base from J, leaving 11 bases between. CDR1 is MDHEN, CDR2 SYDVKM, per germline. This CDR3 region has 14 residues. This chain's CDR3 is CASTLQGSNQPQHF. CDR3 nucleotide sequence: TGTGCCAGCACCTTACAGGGAAGCAATCAGCCCCAGCATTTT. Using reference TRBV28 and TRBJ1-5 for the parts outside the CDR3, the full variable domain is DVKVTQSSRYLVKRTGEKVFLECVQDMDHENMFWYRQDPGLGLRLIYFSYDVKMKEKGDIPEGYSVSREKKERFSLILESASTNQTSMYLCASTLQGSNQPQHFGDGTRLSIL.

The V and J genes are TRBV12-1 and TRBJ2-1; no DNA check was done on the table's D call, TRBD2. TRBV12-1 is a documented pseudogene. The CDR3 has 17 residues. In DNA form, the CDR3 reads TGTGCCAGCAGCCCTACCCAGCTGTGGGGGGGCGTCAATGAGCAGTTCTTC. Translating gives CASSPTQLWGGVNEQFF.

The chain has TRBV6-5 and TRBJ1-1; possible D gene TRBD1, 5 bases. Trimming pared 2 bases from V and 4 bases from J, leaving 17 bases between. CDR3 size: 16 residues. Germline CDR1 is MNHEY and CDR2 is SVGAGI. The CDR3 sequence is CASSYPAGERGTEAFF. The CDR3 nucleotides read TGTGCCAGCAGTTACCCTGCGGGGGAGAGGGGCACTGAAGCTTTCTTT.

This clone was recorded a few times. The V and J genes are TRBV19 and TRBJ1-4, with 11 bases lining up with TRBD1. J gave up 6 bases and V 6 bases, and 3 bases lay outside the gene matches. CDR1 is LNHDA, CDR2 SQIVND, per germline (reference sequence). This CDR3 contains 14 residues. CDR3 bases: TGTGCCAGTAGCGAGGACAGGGGGCATGAAAAACTGTTTTTT. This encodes CASSEDRGHEKLFF. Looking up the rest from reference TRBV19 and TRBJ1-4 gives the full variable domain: DGGITQSPKYLFRKEGQNVTLSCEQNLNHDAMYWYRQDPGQGLRLIYYSQIVNDFQKGDIAEGYSVSREKKESFPLTVTSAQKNPTAFYLCASSEDRGHEKLFFGSGTQLSVL.

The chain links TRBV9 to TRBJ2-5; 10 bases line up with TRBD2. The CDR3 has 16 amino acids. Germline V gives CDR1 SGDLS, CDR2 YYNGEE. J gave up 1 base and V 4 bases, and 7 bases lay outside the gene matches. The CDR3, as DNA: TGTGCCAGCAGCCCCGGACTAGCGGATTTCCAAGAGACCCAGTACTTC. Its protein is CASSPGLADFQETQYF.

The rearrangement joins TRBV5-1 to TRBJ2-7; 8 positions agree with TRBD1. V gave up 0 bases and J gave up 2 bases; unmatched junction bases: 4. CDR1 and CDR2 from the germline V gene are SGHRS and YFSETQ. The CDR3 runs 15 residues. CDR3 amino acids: CASSLDGQGPYEQYF. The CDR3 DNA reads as TGCGCCAGCAGCTTGGATGGACAGGGACCCTACGAGCAGTACTTC.

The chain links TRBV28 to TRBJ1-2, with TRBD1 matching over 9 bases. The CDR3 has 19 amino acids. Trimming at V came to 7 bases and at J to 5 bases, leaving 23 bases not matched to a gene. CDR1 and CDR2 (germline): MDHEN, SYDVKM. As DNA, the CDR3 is TGTGCCAGCAACGTTCTTCCTCCGGGACAGGGAGGAAAGTGGTATGGCTACACCTTC. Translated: CASNVLPPGQGGKWYGYTF.

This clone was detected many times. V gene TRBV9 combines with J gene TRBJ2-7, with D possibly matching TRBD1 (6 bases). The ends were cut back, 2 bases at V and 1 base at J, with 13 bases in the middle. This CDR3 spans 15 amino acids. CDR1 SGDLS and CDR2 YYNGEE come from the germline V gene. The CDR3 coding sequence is TGTGCCAGCAGCGTGGGTGGGGACACTTCCTACGAGCAGTACTTC. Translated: CASSVGGDTSYEQYF.

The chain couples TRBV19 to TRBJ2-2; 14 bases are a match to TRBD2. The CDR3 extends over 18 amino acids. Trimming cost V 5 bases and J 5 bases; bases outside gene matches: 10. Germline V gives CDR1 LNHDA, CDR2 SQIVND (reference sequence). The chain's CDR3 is CASSSPGLAGVRTGELFF. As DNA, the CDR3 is TGTGCCAGTAGTTCCCCGGGACTAGCGGGAGTTAGGACCGGGGAGCTGTTTTTT. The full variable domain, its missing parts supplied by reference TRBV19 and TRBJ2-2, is DGGITQSPKYLFRKEGQNVTLSCEQNLNHDAMYWYRQDPGQGLRLIYYSQIVNDFQKGDIAEGYSVSREKKESFPLTVTSAQKNPTAFYLCASSSPGLAGVRTGELFFGEGSRLTVL.

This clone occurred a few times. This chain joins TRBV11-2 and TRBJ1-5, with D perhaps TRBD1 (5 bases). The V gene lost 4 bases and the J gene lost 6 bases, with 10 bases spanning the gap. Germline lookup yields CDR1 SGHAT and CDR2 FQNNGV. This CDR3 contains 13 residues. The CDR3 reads CASSWGGFQPQHF. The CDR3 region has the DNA TGTGCCAGCAGCTGGGGGGGTTTTCAGCCCCAGCATTTT.

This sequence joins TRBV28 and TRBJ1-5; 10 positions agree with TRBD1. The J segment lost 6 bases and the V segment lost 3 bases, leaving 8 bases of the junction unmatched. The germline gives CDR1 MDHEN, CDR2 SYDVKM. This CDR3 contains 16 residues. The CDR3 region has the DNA TGTGCCAGCAGTTTGGCCGGGACAGGGGTCGTTCAGCCCCAGCATTTT. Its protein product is CASSLAGTGVVQPQHF.

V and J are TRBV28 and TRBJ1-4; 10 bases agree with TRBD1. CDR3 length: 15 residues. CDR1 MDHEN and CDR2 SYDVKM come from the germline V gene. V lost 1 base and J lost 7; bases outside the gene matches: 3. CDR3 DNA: TGTGCCAGCAGTTTATTTGGGGACAGGGGTGAAAAACTGTTTTTT. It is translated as CASSLFGDRGEKLFF.

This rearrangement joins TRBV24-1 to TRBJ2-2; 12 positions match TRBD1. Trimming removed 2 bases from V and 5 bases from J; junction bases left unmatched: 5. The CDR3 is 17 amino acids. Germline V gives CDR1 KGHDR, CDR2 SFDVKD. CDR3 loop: CATSDYPGQGATGELFF. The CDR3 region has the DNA TGTGCCACCAGTGATTATCCGGGACAGGGGGCAACCGGGGAGCTGTTTTTT.

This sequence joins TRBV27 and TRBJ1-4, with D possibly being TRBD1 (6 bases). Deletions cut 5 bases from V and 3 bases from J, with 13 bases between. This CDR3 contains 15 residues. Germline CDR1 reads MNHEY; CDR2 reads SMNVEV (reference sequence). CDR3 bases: TGTGCCAGCAGTGATACAGGGTCAGCTAATGAAAAACTGTTTTTT. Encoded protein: CASSDTGSANEKLFF.

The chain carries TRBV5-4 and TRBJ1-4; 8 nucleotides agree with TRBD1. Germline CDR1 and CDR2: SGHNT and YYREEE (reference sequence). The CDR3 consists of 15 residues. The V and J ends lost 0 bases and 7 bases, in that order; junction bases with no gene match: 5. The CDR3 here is CASSLDQGASEKLFF. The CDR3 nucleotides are TGTGCCAGCAGCTTGGATCAGGGGGCAAGTGAAAAACTGTTTTTT. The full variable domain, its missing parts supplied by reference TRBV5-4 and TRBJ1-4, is ETGVTQSPTHLIKTRGQQVTLRCSSQSGHNTVSWYQQALGQGPQFIFQYYREEENGRGNFPPRFSGLQFPNYSSELNVNALELDDSALYLCASSLDQGASEKLFFGSGTQLSVL.

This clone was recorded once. For the CDR3, the DNA is TGTGCCAGCAGCGTAGCCTGGCAGGATACGCAGTATTTT. It yields the protein CASSVAWQDTQYF. The genes are TRBV9 and TRBJ2-3; no clear D. The length of the CDR3 is 13 residues. The germline V and J ends were trimmed by 0 bases and 6 bases, with 8 bases remaining between them. Per the germline V gene, CDR1 is SGDLS and CDR2 is YYNGEE.

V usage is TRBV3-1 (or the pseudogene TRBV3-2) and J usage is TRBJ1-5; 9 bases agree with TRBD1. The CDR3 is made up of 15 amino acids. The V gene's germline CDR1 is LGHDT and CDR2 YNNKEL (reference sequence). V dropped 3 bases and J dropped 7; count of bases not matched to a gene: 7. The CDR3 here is CASSQGQGTWQPQHF. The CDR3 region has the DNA TGTGCCAGCAGCCAGGGACAGGGAACATGGCAGCCCCAGCATTTT.